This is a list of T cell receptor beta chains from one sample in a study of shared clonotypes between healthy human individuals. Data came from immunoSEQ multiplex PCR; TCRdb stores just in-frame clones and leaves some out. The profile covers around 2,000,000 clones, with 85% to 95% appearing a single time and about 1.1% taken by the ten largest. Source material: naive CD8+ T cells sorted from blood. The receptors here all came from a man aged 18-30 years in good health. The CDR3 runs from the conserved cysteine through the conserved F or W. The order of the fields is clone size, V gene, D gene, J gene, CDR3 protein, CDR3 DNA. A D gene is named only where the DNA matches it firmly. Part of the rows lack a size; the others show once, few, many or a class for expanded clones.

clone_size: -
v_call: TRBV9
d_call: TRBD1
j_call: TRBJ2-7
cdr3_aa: CASSVGGTAYEQYF
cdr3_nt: TGTGCCAGCAGCGTAGGGGGGACAGCTTACGAGCAGTACTTC

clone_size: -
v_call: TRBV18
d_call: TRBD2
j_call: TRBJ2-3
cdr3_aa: CASSPPRGTSATDTQYF
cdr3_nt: TGTGCCAGCTCACCACCCAGGGGGACTAGCGCCACAGATACGCAGTATTTT

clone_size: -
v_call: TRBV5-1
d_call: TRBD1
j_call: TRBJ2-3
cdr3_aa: CASSYRGFGTDTQYF
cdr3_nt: TGCGCCAGCAGTTACAGGGGCTTTGGCACAGATACGCAGTATTTT

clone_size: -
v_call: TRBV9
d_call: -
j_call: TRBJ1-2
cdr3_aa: CASSVERAPVYGYTF
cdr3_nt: TGTGCCAGCAGCGTAGAGAGGGCGCCCGTCTATGGCTACACCTTC

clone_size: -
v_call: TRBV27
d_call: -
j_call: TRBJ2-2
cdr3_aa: CASSYGTLTGELFF
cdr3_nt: TGTGCCAGCAGTTATGGGACTCTCACCGGGGAGCTGTTTTTT

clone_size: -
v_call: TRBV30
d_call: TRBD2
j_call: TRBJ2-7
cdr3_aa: CALTGGGRYEQYF
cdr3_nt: TGTGCCTTGACTGGCGGGGGGCGATACGAGCAGTACTTC

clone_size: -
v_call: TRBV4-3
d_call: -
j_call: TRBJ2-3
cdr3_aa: CASSLSAGYLTDTQYF
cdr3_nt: TGCGCCAGCAGCCTATCGGCCGGATACCTAACAGATACGCAGTATTTT

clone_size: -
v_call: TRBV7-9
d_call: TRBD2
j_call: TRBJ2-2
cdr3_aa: CASSLVDGTSLNTGELFF
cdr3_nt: TGTGCCAGCAGCTTGGTCGACGGGACTAGCCTGAACACCGGGGAGCTGTTTTTT

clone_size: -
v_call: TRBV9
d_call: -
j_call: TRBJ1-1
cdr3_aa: CASSVGDTEAFF
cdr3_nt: TGTGCCAGCAGCGTGGGCGACACTGAAGCTTTCTTT

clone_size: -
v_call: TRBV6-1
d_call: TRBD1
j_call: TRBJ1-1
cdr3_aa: CASSDDRATTEAFF
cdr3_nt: TGTGCCAGCAGTGACGACAGGGCGACCACTGAAGCTTTCTTT

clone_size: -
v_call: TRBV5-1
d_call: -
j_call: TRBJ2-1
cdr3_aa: CASSLVRGAHEQFF
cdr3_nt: TGCGCCAGCAGCTTGGTTCGGGGGGCCCATGAGCAGTTCTTC

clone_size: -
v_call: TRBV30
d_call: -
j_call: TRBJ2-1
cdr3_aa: CAWSGQQSSYNEQFF
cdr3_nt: TGTGCCTGGAGTGGGCAGCAAAGCTCCTACAATGAGCAGTTCTTC

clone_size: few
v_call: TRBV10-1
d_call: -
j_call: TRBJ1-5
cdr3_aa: CAGIGTNQPQHF
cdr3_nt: TGCGCCGGCATCGGTACCAATCAGCCCCAGCATTTT

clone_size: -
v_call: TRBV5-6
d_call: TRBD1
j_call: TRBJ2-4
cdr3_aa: CASSLDGTVEYF
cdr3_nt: TGTGCCAGCAGCTTGGACGGGACAGTGGAGTACTTC

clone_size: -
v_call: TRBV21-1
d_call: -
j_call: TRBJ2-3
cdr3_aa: CASSKRSGRATDTQYF
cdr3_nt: TGTGCCAGCAGCAAACGGAGCGGGAGGGCCACAGATACGCAGTATTTT

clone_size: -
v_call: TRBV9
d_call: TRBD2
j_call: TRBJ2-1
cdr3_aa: CASSVDPGEGNEQFF
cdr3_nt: TGTGCCAGCAGCGTAGATCCGGGGGAGGGCAATGAGCAGTTCTTC

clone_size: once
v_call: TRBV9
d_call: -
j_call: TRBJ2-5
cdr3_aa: CASSVGGRQETQYF
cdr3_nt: TGTGCCAGCAGCGTAGGTGGACGCCAAGAGACCCAGTACTTC

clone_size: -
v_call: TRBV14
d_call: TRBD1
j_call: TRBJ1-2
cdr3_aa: CASSPPLGQGVLDYGYTF
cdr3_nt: TGTGCCAGCAGCCCCCCACTAGGACAGGGGGTTTTAGACTATGGCTACACCTTC

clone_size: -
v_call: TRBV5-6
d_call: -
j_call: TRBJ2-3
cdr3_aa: CASSFFEGADTQYF
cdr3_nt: TGTGCCAGCAGCTTCTTTGAAGGGGCCGATACGCAGTATTTT

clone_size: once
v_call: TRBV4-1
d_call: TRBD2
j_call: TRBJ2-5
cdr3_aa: CASSHGLARETQYF
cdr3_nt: TGCGCCAGCAGCCATGGACTAGCGCGGGAGACCCAGTACTTC

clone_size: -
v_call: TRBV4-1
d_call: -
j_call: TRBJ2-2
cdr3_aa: CASSQRVYGELFF
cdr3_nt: TGCGCCAGCAGCCAGAGGGTTTACGGGGAGCTGTTTTTT

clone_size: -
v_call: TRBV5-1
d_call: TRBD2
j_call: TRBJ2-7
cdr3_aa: CASSIGLAGVYEQYF
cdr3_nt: TGCGCCAGCAGCATTGGACTAGCGGGAGTCTACGAGCAGTACTTC

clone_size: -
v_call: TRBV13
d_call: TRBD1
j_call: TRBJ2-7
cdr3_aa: CASSPTDRSSYEQYF
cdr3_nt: TGTGCCAGCAGCCCCACGGACAGGAGCTCCTACGAGCAGTACTTC

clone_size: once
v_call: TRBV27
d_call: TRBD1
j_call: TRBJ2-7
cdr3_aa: CASSVQGSYEQYF
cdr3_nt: TGTGCCAGCAGCGTACAGGGGAGCTACGAGCAGTACTTC

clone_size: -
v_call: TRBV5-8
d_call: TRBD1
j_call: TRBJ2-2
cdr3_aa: CASSAQGSPFPTGELFF
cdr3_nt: TGTGCCAGCAGCGCACAGGGGTCCCCATTCCCCACCGGGGAGCTGTTTTTT

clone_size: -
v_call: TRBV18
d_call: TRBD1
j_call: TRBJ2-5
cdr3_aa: CASSPSPGQTQETQYF
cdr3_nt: TGTGCCAGCTCACCATCCCCGGGACAGACCCAAGAGACCCAGTACTTC

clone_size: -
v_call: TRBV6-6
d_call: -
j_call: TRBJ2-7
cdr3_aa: CASSFPVGGGPYEQYF
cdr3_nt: TGTGCCAGCAGTTTCCCCGTGGGGGGAGGCCCCTACGAGCAGTACTTC

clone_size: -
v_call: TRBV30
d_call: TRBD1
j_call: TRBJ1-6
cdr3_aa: CAWRDRGTGSYNSPLHF
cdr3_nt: TGTGCCTGGAGGGACAGGGGAACGGGCTCCTATAATTCACCCCTCCACTTT

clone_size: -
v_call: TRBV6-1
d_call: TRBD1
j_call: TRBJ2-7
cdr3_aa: CASSVTGAYEQYF
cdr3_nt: TGTGCCAGCAGTGTAACAGGGGCCTACGAGCAGTACTTC

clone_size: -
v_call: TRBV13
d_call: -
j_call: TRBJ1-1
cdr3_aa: CASSLQGLNTEAFF
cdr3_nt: TGTGCCAGCAGTTTACAGGGCCTGAACACTGAAGCTTTCTTT

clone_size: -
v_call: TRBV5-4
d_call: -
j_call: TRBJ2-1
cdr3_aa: CASSDVLNEQFF
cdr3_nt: TGTGCCAGCAGCGATGTCTTGAATGAGCAGTTCTTC

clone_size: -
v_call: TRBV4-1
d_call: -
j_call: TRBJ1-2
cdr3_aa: CASSQDREVAANYGYTF
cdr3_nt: TGCGCCAGCAGCCAAGATCGTGAGGTCGCAGCTAACTATGGCTACACCTTC

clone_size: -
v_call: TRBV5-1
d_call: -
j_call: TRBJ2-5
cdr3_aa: CASSLGDLETQYF
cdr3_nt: TGCGCCAGCAGCTTAGGGGATTTGGAGACCCAGTACTTC

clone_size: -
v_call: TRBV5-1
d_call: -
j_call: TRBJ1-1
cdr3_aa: CASSSTTDINTEAFF
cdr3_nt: TGCGCCAGCAGTTCTACGACAGACATTAACACTGAAGCTTTCTTT

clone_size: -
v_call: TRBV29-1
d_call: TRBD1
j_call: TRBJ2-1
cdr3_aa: CSVDQGQAFSYNEQFF
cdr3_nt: TGCAGCGTTGATCAAGGACAGGCGTTCTCCTACAATGAGCAGTTCTTC

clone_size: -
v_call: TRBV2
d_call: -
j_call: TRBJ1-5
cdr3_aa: CASSERQANQPQHF
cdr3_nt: TGTGCCAGCAGTGAAAGGCAGGCCAATCAGCCCCAGCATTTT

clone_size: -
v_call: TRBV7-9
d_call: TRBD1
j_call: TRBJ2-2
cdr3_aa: CASSPQGFGELFF
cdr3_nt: TGTGCCAGCAGCCCACAGGGGTTCGGGGAGCTGTTTTTT

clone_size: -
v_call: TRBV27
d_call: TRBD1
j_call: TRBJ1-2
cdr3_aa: CASSPGTVYGYTF
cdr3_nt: TGTGCCAGCAGTCCGGGGACAGTCTATGGCTACACCTTC

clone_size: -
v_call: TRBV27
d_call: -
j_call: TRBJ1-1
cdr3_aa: CASSDSPNTEAFF
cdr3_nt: TGTGCCAGCAGTGACAGTCCGAACACTGAAGCTTTCTTT

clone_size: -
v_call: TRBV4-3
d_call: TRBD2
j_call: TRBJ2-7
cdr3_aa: CASSQGRGNQYF
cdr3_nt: TGCGCCAGCAGCCAAGGGCGGGGGAATCAGTACTTC

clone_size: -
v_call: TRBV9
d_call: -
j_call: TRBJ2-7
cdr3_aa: CASSVGLDYEQYF
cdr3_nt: TGTGCCAGCAGCGTAGGACTCGACTACGAGCAGTACTTC

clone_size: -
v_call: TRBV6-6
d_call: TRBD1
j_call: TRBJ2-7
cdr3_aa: CASSYSQGAYEQYF
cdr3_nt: TGTGCCAGCAGTTACTCACAGGGGGCCTACGAGCAGTACTTC

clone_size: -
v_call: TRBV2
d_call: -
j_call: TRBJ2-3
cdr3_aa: CASSDPPVGAFGDTQYF
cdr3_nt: TGTGCCAGCAGTGACCCCCCTGTTGGGGCCTTCGGAGATACGCAGTATTTT

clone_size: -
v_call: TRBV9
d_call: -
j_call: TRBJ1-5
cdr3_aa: CASSVGGGQPQHF
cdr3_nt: TGTGCCAGCAGCGTAGGCGGGGGCCAGCCCCAGCATTTT

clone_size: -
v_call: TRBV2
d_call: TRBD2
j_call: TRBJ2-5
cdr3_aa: CASERIRSGTLETQYF
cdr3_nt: TGTGCCAGCGAGCGTATTCGTAGCGGGACTTTGGAGACCCAGTACTTC

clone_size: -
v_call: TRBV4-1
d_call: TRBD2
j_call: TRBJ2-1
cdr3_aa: CASRELAGVNEQFF
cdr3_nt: TGCGCCAGCAGGGAACTAGCGGGAGTTAATGAGCAGTTCTTC

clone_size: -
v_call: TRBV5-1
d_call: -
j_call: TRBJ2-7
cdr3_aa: CASSLEGSTYEQYF
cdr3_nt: TGCGCCAGCAGCTTGGAAGGTAGCACCTACGAGCAGTACTTC

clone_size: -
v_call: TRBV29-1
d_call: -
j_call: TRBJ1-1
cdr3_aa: CSVDLRGTSDTEAFF
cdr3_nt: TGCAGCGTTGATCTTAGGGGCACCTCCGACACTGAAGCTTTCTTT

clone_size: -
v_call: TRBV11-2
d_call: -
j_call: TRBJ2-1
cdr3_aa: CASSLIRGGDDEQFF
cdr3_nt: TGTGCCAGCAGCTTAATCCGGGGTGGAGACGATGAGCAGTTCTTC

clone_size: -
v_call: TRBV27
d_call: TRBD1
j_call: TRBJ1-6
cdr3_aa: CASRLQGANSPLHF
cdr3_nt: TGTGCCAGCAGGCTACAGGGGGCTAATTCACCCCTCCACTTT

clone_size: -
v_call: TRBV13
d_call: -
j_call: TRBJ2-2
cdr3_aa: CASREEGSGTGELFF
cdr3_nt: TGTGCCAGCCGGGAAGAGGGGTCAGGCACCGGGGAGCTGTTTTTT

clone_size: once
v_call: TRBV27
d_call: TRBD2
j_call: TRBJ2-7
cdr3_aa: CASSPGTSLSYEQYF
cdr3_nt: TGTGCCAGCAGTCCGGGGACTAGCCTCTCCTACGAGCAGTACTTC